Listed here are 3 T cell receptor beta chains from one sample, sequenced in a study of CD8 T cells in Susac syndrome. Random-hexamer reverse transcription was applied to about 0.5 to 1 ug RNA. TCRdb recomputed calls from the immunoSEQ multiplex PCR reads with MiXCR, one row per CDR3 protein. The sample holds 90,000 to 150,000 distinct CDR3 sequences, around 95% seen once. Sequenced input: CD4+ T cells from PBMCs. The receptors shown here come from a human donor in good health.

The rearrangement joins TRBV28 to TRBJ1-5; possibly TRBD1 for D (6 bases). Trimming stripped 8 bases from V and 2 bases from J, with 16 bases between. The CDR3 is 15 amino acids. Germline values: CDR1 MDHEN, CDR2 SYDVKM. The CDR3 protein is CASHRDTWGNQPQHF. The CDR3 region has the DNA TGTGCCAGCCACCGGGACACTTGGGGCAATCAGCCCCAGCATTTT.

The CDR3 region is CASTAGGYEQYF. For the CDR3, the DNA is TGCGCCAGCACGGCAGGTGGCTACGAGCAGTACTTC. The rearrangement joins TRBV5-1 to TRBJ2-7, with D unresolved. Germline CDR1 and CDR2: SGHRS and YFSETQ. This CDR3 region has 12 residues. V was pared by 6 bases and J by 3 bases, with 10 bases between.

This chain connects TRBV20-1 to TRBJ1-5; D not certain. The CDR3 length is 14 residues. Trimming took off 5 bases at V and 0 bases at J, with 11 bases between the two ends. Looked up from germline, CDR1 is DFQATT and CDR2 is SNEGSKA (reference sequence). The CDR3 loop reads CSAPTGISNQPQHF. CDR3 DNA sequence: TGCAGTGCTCCGACTGGCATTAGCAATCAGCCCCAGCATTTT.